This entry lists 20 T cell receptor beta chains sequenced from one sample in a study of shared clonotypes between healthy human individuals. Assay: immunoSEQ multiplex PCR; the TCRdb copy retains only in-frame clones and omits some. The profile shows approximately 640,000 clones, about two thirds of them singletons. The sequenced sample consisted of memory CD4+ T cells sorted from blood. The sample's subset: CD45RA-negative fraction. The receptors originated from a woman aged 25 to 45 in good health.

This sequence joins TRBV6-5 and TRBJ1-2; the D gene is possibly TRBD1 (6 bases). Trimming took off 4 bases at V and 4 bases at J, with 10 bases between the two ends. The CDR3 sequence is 13 residues long. The germline gives CDR1 MNHEY, CDR2 SVGAGI. CDR3: CASSSGTLYGYTF. The CDR3 DNA sequence: TGTGCCAGCAGTTCCGGGACACTCTATGGCTACACCTTC.

The chain carries TRBV19 and TRBJ1-1, with TRBD1 matching over 7 bases. The CDR3 spans 13 residues. V gave up 3 bases and J gave up 10 bases; unmatched junction bases: 8. The germline gives CDR1 LNHDA, CDR2 SQIVND (reference sequence). In DNA form, the CDR3 reads TGTGCCAGTAGTATGGGGACAGTAGTCGGAGCTTTCTTT. Its translation is CASSMGTVVGAFF.

This chain uses TRBV5-1 with TRBJ1-4; 7 bases agree with TRBD1. The CDR3 sequence is 14 residues long. V lost 3 bases, J lost 10 bases, and 9 bases stayed unmatched. CDR1 and CDR2 from the germline V gene are SGHRS and YFSETQ. CDR3 amino acids: CASSSGTEQGKLFF. For the CDR3, the DNA is TGCGCCAGCAGCTCCGGGACAGAGCAAGGAAAACTGTTTTTT.

The chain links TRBV28 to TRBJ2-3, with TRBD1 matching 10 bases. There are 15 residues in the CDR3. Germline CDR1 MDHEN, CDR2 SYDVKM. V was clipped by 7 bases and J by 4 bases; unmatched bases: 8. CDR3 DNA sequence: TGTGCCAGCATTCAACCGGGACAGGGGTCAGATACGCAGTATTTT. The encoded protein is CASIQPGQGSDTQYF.

The chain combines TRBV9 with TRBJ2-3, with 9 nucleotides matching TRBD1. CDR3 length equals 14 residues. Germline V gene sequence: CDR1 SGDLS, CDR2 YYNGEE. V lost 3 bases, J lost 3 bases, and 2 bases stayed unmatched. This chain's CDR3 is CASSAGTGTDTQYF. The CDR3 DNA sequence: TGTGCCAGCAGCGCGGGGACAGGGACAGATACGCAGTATTTT.

This rearrangement joins TRBV19 to TRBJ2-7; no firm D call. Trimming cost V 3 bases and J 2 bases, with 11 bases left between them. Germline V gene sequence: CDR1 LNHDA, CDR2 SQIVND (reference sequence). The length of the CDR3 is 14 residues. DNA of the CDR3: TGTGCCAGTAGTATGCTAGACACAACCTACGAGCAGTACTTC. It codes for CASSMLDTTYEQYF.

The chain is built from TRBV27 and TRBJ2-1, with TRBD2 identical over 10 bases. V trimming: 4 bases; J trimming: 7 bases; junction bases outside the gene matches: 7. Per germline, CDR1 MNHEY and CDR2 SMNVEV (reference sequence). The CDR3 runs 15 residues. The CDR3 DNA is TGTGCCAGCAGTTCTCGGAGGACTAGCGGTAATGAGCAGTTCTTC. Amino acids: CASSSRRTSGNEQFF.

A remark on this clone: This same CDR3 is encoded by further DNA sequences in the sample. The rearrangement joins TRBV5-1 to TRBJ2-2, with D possibly TRBD1 on 5 matching bases. Trimming stripped 0 bases from V and 2 bases from J, with 11 bases between. Germline V lookup: CDR1 SGHRS, CDR2 YFSETQ. The CDR3 consists of 16 residues. DNA for the CDR3: TGCGCCAGCAGCTTGGAATCCGGACAAAACACCGGGGAGCTGTTTTTT. It is translated as CASSLESGQNTGELFF.

The chain carries TRBV5-1 and TRBJ2-2; the D call may be TRBD1 or TRBD2 (5 bases each). This CDR3 is 16 amino acids long. The germline CDR1 and CDR2 sequences are SGHRS and YFSETQ. Deletions cut 0 bases from V and 3 bases from J, with 12 bases between. The CDR3, as DNA: TGCGCCAGCAGCTTGGAGTCGGGGCACGACACCGGGGAGCTGTTTTTT. This sequence encodes CASSLESGHDTGELFF.

Points on this clone: This sample includes further DNA sequences coding for the same CDR3. The genes are TRBV6-5 and TRBJ2-7; 10 bases align to TRBD1. This CDR3 has 15 residues. Germline CDR1 MNHEY, CDR2 SVGAGI. V trimming: 0 bases; J trimming: 5 bases; junction bases outside the gene matches: 4. This CDR3 reads CASSYSGQGGHEQYF. The CDR3 DNA reads TGTGCCAGCAGTTACTCCGGACAGGGGGGACACGAGCAGTACTTC.

Regarding this clone: An end of the junction does not agree with germline; a read error may underlie this. The rearrangement joins TRBV6-1 to TRBJ2-7; D remains ambiguous. The CDR3 sequence is 13 residues long. CDR1 and CDR2 from the germline V gene are MNHNS and SASEGT. CDR3 sequence reads: CAISEKVSYEQYF. In nucleotides, the CDR3 is TGTGCCATCAGTGAGAAGGTCTCCTACGAGCAGTACTTC.

The CDR3 loop reads CASSLGWGRDQPQHF. CDR3 nucleotide sequence: TGTGCCAGCAGCTTGGGCTGGGGCAGGGATCAGCCCCAGCATTTT. The genes are TRBV5-6 and TRBJ1-5, with TRBD1 as a possible D gene (5 bases). V was clipped by 0 bases and J by 5 bases, with 12 bases between them. Germline V gives CDR1 SGHDT, CDR2 YYEEEE. The CDR3 is 15 residues long.

This clone came up a few times. The chain employs TRBV28 and TRBJ1-1; D unresolved. The CDR3 consists of 12 residues. CDR1 is MDHEN, CDR2 SYDVKM, per germline. The ends were cut back, 7 bases at V and 9 bases at J, with 15 bases in the middle. CDR3 DNA sequence: TGTGCCAGCACCCCATCGTCCCGGAAAGCTTTCTTT. Its translation: CASTPSSRKAFF.

The V gene is TRBV11-2, the J gene TRBJ2-1; TRBD2 matches at 9 bases. The J segment lost 9 bases and the V segment lost 3 bases, leaving 6 bases of the junction unmatched. CDR3 length: 14 amino acids. The germline V gene has CDR1 SGHAT and CDR2 FQNNGV. The CDR3 here is CASSLAGGLGEQFF. As DNA, the CDR3 is TGTGCCAGCAGCTTGGCGGGAGGGCTGGGTGAGCAGTTCTTC.

The chain's CDR3 is CASGLGGASGANVLTF. CDR3 nucleotides: TGTGCCAGCGGATTAGGGGGCGCTTCCGGGGCCAACGTCCTGACTTTC. This chain links TRBV28 with TRBJ2-6; 7 positions match TRBD1. V shed 8 bases, J shed 4 bases, and the junction held 11 bases outside the gene matches. The germline gives CDR1 MDHEN, CDR2 SYDVKM. CDR3 length equals 16 residues.

This chain uses TRBV19 with TRBJ1-2; no clear D gene. The CDR3 sequence is 11 residues long. The germline gives CDR1 LNHDA, CDR2 SQIVND (reference sequence). The V gene lost 4 bases and the J gene lost 8 bases, with 8 bases spanning the gap. The CDR3 region has the DNA TGTGCCAGTAGTAAAGATGGGGGCTACACCTTC. Protein product: CASSKDGGYTF.

J is TRBJ2-1 and V is TRBV7-3; tentative D call: TRBD2 (6 bases). Trimming removed 3 bases at V and 3 bases at J, with 12 bases between. Germline CDR1 SGHTA, CDR2 FQGTGA. This CDR3 contains 15 residues. CDR3 coding DNA: TGTGCCAGCAGCTTTAGCGGACCAAACTACAATGAGCAGTTCTTC. Translated: CASSFSGPNYNEQFF.

This clone was seen repeatedly, ten times or more. The CDR3 reads CASSIGSENPYEQYF. CDR3 in DNA: TGTGCCAGTAGTATAGGATCGGAGAATCCGTACGAGCAGTACTTC. The gene calls are TRBV19 and TRBJ2-7, with D hard to call. Germline CDR1 reads LNHDA; CDR2 reads SQIVND (reference sequence). The V and J ends lost 1 base and 4 bases respectively, with 14 bases between them. This CDR3 spans 15 amino acids.

The rearrangement uses TRBV18 and TRBJ2-1; 8 nucleotides match TRBD2. This CDR3 has 16 residues. Per the germline V gene, CDR1 is KGHSH and CDR2 is LQKENI. V trimming: 3 bases; J trimming: 6 bases; junction bases outside the gene matches: 10. The CDR3 DNA reads as TGTGCCAGCTCACCTCAAGGCCGACTAGCGTCCAATGAGCAGTTCTTC. It specifies CASSPQGRLASNEQFF.

The sample holds one count of this clone. The chain is built from TRBV5-4 and TRBJ2-3, with 7 bases fitting TRBD2. The CDR3 covers 16 residues. The V segment lost 1 base and the J segment 3 bases; nucleotides outside the gene matches: 8. CDR1 and CDR2 (germline): SGHNT, YYREEE (reference sequence). DNA of the CDR3: TGTGCCAGCAGCTTGAAGGAGCGGGATGGAACAGATACGCAGTATTTT. It codes for CASSLKERDGTDTQYF.